A single sample gave rise to the 32 T cell receptor beta chains below, sequenced in a study of blood T cell repertoires in COVID-19. Sequencing used immunoSEQ multiplex PCR; TCRdb keeps in-frame clones, though not all of them. The table records roughly 22,000 clones, around four fifths of them present only once. Specimen: peripheral blood. The receptors originated from a woman in her 70s with COVID-19, enrolled during active disease.

The V call is TRBV5-8, the J call TRBJ2-2, with D maybe TRBD2 (6 bases). Germline loops: CDR1 SGHTS, CDR2 YDEGEE. The CDR3 spans 17 residues. V lost 2 bases and J lost 2, with 16 bases in between. Here the CDR3 DNA reads TGTGCCAGCAGCTTATCCGGCGGGGCTCTTAACACCGGGGAGCTGTTTTTT. Its protein is CASSLSGGALNTGELFF. The whole variable domain, filled in from reference TRBV5-8 and TRBJ2-2, reads EAGVTQSPTHLIKTRGQQATLRCSPISGHTSVYWYQQALGLGLQFLLWYDEGEERNRGNFPPRFSGRQFPNYSSELNVNALELEDSALYLCASSLSGGALNTGELFFGEGSRLTVL.

The gene calls are TRBV11-3 and TRBJ1-2; D is perhaps TRBD1 (5 bases). The CDR3 runs 15 residues. V lost 2 bases and J lost 2, with 12 bases in between. Looked up from germline, CDR1 is SGHNT and CDR2 is YENEEA. CDR3 residues: CASSLISGVNYGYTF. CDR3 coding DNA: TGTGCCAGCAGCTTAATATCGGGGGTGAACTATGGCTACACCTTC.

This clone came up a few times. The genes are TRBV10-2 and TRBJ1-2; D unclear. With 0 bases removed from V and 5 bases from J, the gap between germline ends came to 16 bases. Germline values: CDR1 WSHSY, CDR2 SAAADI. This CDR3 has 16 residues. CDR3 sequence reads: CASSESLGDPGYGYTF. The CDR3 DNA reads as TGCGCCAGCAGTGAGTCGTTGGGCGACCCGGGGTATGGCTACACCTTC.

The chain employs TRBV7-9 and TRBJ1-2, with D possibly TRBD1 on 6 matching bases. The germline gives CDR1 SEHNR, CDR2 FQNEAQ (reference sequence). V was clipped by 0 bases and J by 8 bases, with 13 bases between them. The CDR3 loop spans 14 amino acids. DNA of the CDR3: TGTGCCAGCAGCTTAGCGGGGGCGGGTAAAGGCTACACCTTC. Translating gives CASSLAGAGKGYTF.

The V and J genes are TRBV7-8 and TRBJ1-1; TRBD1 matches at 11 bases. The germline CDR1 and CDR2 sequences are SGHVS and FQNEAQ. The CDR3 is 15 residues long. V shed 1 base, J shed 11 bases, and the junction held 9 bases outside the gene matches. CDR3 coding DNA: TGTGCCAGCAGCTTAGGGACAGGGGGCGCATCTGGGGCTTTCTTT. Amino acid sequence: CASSLGTGGASGAFF.

The V gene is TRBV4-1, the J gene TRBJ2-7; 10 bases are a match to TRBD1. Germline V gives CDR1 MGHRA, CDR2 YSYEKL. Trimming cost V 4 bases and J 2 bases; bases outside gene matches: 2. The CDR3 length is 14 residues. The CDR3 loop is CASSPGQGAYEQYF. The DNA of the CDR3 is TGCGCCAGCAGCCCTGGACAGGGGGCCTACGAGCAGTACTTC.

Here the CDR3 DNA reads TGTGCCAGCAGCTTAGATTCGGGTAGCGATGAGCAGTTCTTC. Translating it yields CASSLDSGSDEQFF. The V and J genes are TRBV11-3 and TRBJ2-1; possible D gene TRBD2, 5 bases. The germline gives CDR1 SGHNT, CDR2 YENEEA. Trimming shortened V by 0 bases and J by 8 bases, and 11 bases separated the two germline ends. The CDR3 spans 14 residues.

This chain connects TRBV7-9 to TRBJ1-2; 8 bases map to TRBD1. With 2 bases clipped from V and 7 bases from J, the junction kept 6 bases outside the gene matches. CDR3 size: 14 residues. The germline V gene encodes CDR1 SEHNR and CDR2 FQNEAQ (reference sequence). The CDR3 here is CASSLLTGAAGYTF. The CDR3, as DNA: TGTGCCAGCAGCTTACTGACAGGGGCGGCTGGCTACACCTTC.

J is TRBJ2-7 and V is TRBV7-2; the D is unclear. The germline CDR1 and CDR2 sequences are SGHTA and FQGNSA. The V end was cut by 1 base, the J end by 0 bases, with 7 bases between. This CDR3 is built from 14 residues. The CDR3 bases are TGTGCCAGCAGCTTAGGCGGCCACTCCTACGAGCAGTACTTC. Its translation: CASSLGGHSYEQYF.

The rearrangement links TRBV3-1 (or the pseudogene TRBV3-2) to TRBJ1-4; a weak D match, TRBD1 (6 bases). Germline V gene data show CDR1 as LGHDT and CDR2 as YNNKEL (reference sequence). CDR3 length equals 14 residues. The V gene lost 5 bases and the J gene lost 8 bases, with 15 bases spanning the gap. The CDR3 nucleotides are TGTGCCAGCAGCACTTGGAAGGGGGAAGAAAAACTGTTTTTT. This translates into CASSTWKGEEKLFF.

This chain connects TRBV5-1 to TRBJ2-5, with a weak D call TRBD2 (5 bases). The length of the CDR3 is 14 residues. V was trimmed by 4 bases and J by 0 bases, leaving 10 bases between them. The germline V gene has CDR1 SGHRS and CDR2 YFSETQ. CDR3 bases: TGCGCCAGCAGCCTGACCGGGAACCAAGAGACCCAGTACTTC. This sequence encodes CASSLTGNQETQYF.

The chain uses TRBV14 and TRBJ1-1, with D unclear. The CDR3 has 13 amino acids. Germline CDR1 and CDR2: SGHDN and FVKESK. V was shortened by 3 bases and J by 4 bases, with 9 bases between the two germline ends. The CDR3, as DNA: TGTGCCAGCAGCCAGTCGCGGCTCACTGAAGCTTTCTTT. Its translation: CASSQSRLTEAFF. Filled out from reference TRBV14 and TRBJ1-1, the complete variable domain reads EAGVTQFPSHSVIEKGQTVTLRCDPISGHDNLYWYRRVMGKEIKFLLHFVKESKQDESGMPNNRFLAERTGGTYSTLKVQPAELEDSGVYFCASSQSRLTEAFFGQGTRLTVV.

V gene TRBV28 combines with J gene TRBJ2-7; D possibly corresponds to TRBD2 (5 bases). V was pared by 5 bases and J by 10 bases, with 24 bases between. This CDR3 is built from 15 residues. Germline-derived CDR1 and CDR2 are MDHEN and SYDVKM. CDR3 region: CASSHPETTFTRQYV. The DNA of the CDR3 is TGTGCCAGCAGTCATCCGGAGACTACCTTCACTAGACAGTACGTC.

The chain recombines TRBV6-2 or TRBV6-3 with TRBJ2-1, with TRBD2 matching 9 bases. This CDR3 region has 17 residues. After removal of 2 bases from V and 7 bases from J, the junction contained 12 bases not matched to a gene. The germline gives CDR1 MNHEY, CDR2 SVGEGT. CDR3 nucleotide sequence: TGTGCCAGCAGTTACGAATTGTTGGCGGGAGGGGGAAATGAGCAGTTCTTC. Encoded protein: CASSYELLAGGGNEQFF.

The J gene is TRBJ1-2, the V gene TRBV5-6; TRBD1 matches 12 bases. The V and J ends lost 6 bases and 4 bases, in that order; junction bases with no gene match: 7. Germline V gene sequence: CDR1 SGHDT, CDR2 YYEEEE. CDR3 length: 15 residues. In DNA, the CDR3 is TGTGCCAGCACCCCATGGGACAGGGGGCTCTATGGCTACACCTTC. This sequence encodes CASTPWDRGLYGYTF.

The J gene is TRBJ1-1, the V gene TRBV7-3, with D uncertain. The CDR3 contains 14 residues. Germline V gene data show CDR1 as SGHTA and CDR2 as FQGTGA. V lost 6 bases to trimming and J lost 2 bases, with 13 bases between them. This CDR3 reads CASSSTSLNTEAFF. CDR3 nucleotides: TGTGCCAGCAGTTCGACAAGCCTAAACACTGAAGCTTTCTTT.

The V call is TRBV2, the J call TRBJ2-2; the match to TRBD1 covers 7 bases. With 2 bases clipped from V and 3 bases from J, the junction kept 6 bases outside the gene matches. In germline, CDR1 is SNHLY, CDR2 FYNNEI. The length of the CDR3 is 16 residues. The CDR3 nucleotides are TGTGCCAGCAGTGAAATCGCAGGGGGTTACACCGGGGAGCTGTTTTTT. Its translation is CASSEIAGGYTGELFF.

This rearrangement joins TRBV15 to TRBJ2-5, with 7 positions matching TRBD1. With V trimmed by 3 bases and J by 5 bases, 12 bases remained unmatched. This CDR3 spans 16 amino acids. Germline V lookup: CDR1 LNHNV, CDR2 YYDKDF (reference sequence). CDR3 sequence: CATSRSGQAMRETQYF. CDR3 in DNA: TGTGCCACCAGCAGGTCAGGACAGGCGATGCGGGAGACCCAGTACTTC.

The chain uses TRBV10-1 and TRBJ2-7, with D unresolved. Trimming removed 10 bases at V and 2 bases at J, with 12 bases between. CDR1 and CDR2 (germline): WNHNN, SYGVQD (reference sequence). The CDR3 is 12 amino acids. In DNA, the CDR3 is TGCGCCACCCAGGTCAGACCCTACGAGCAGTACGTC. Protein sequence: CATQVRPYEQYV.

The rearrangement links TRBV5-6 to TRBJ2-3, with TRBD2 matching 11 bases. The germline CDR1 and CDR2 sequences are SGHDT and YYEEEE. The V segment lost 3 bases and the J segment 2 bases; nucleotides outside the gene matches: 5. This CDR3 has 16 residues. Here the CDR3 DNA reads TGTGCCAGCAGCTCGGGACTAGCGGATTACACAGATACGCAGTATTTT. Residues: CASSSGLADYTDTQYF.

This clone was seen just once. This chain links TRBV5-6 with TRBJ1-2; 8 nucleotides line up with TRBD1. Germline CDR1 SGHDT, CDR2 YYEEEE. The CDR3 has 15 residues. V lost 3 bases and J lost 5; bases outside the gene matches: 9. Here the CDR3 DNA reads TGTGCCAGCAGCTCTTGGGACAGGTTACTTTATGGCTACACCTTC. This translates into CASSSWDRLLYGYTF. The entire variable domain, with the rest obtained from reference TRBV5-6 and TRBJ1-2, is as follows: DAGVTQSPTHLIKTRGQQVTLRCSPKSGHDTVSWYQQALGQGPQFIFQYYEEEERQRGNFPDRFSGHQFPNYSSELNVNALLLGDSALYLCASSSWDRLLYGYTFGSGTRLTVV.

The V call is TRBV2, the J call TRBJ2-5; 7 nucleotides match TRBD1. The CDR3 is 14 residues long. Per the germline V gene, CDR1 is SNHLY and CDR2 is FYNNEI. Trimming cost V 8 bases and J 4 bases; bases outside gene matches: 10. CDR3 sequence: CASRRDSASETQYF. In DNA, the CDR3 is TGTGCCAGCCGCCGGGACAGCGCGTCAGAGACCCAGTACTTC. The full variable domain, its missing parts supplied by reference TRBV2 and TRBJ2-5, is EPEVTQTPSHQVTQMGQEVILRCVPISNHLYFYWYRQILGQKVEFLVSFYNNEISEKSEIFDDQFSVERPDGSNFTLKIRSTKLEDSAMYFCASRRDSASETQYFGPGTRLLVL.

This clone was detected only once. In DNA form, the CDR3 reads TGTGCCAGCAGCGTAAACCTCGGGACAGCGAACACTGAAGCTTTCTTT. It encodes CASSVNLGTANTEAFF. J is TRBJ1-1 and V is TRBV9, with 7 bases identical to TRBD1. This CDR3 is 16 amino acids long. Looked up from germline, CDR1 is SGDLS and CDR2 is YYNGEE. J gave up 1 base and V 1 base, and 7 bases lay outside the gene matches. Full variable domain (outside the CDR3, taken from reference TRBV9 and TRBJ1-1): DSGVTQTPKHLITATGQRVTLRCSPRSGDLSVYWYQQSLDQGLQFLIQYYNGEERAKGNILERFSAQQFPDLHSELNLSSLELGDSALYFCASSVNLGTANTEAFFGQGTRLTVV.

The V and J genes are TRBV4-2 and TRBJ2-7, with D possibly matching TRBD1 (6 bases). Germline CDR1 reads LGHNA; CDR2 reads YNFKEQ. V shed 0 bases and J shed 3 bases, with 12 bases lying between them. The CDR3 is 15 amino acids. CDR3 sequence: CASSQDVGAYYEQYV. CDR3 coding DNA: TGTGCCAGCAGCCAAGATGTGGGGGCCTACTACGAGCAGTACGTC.

The genes are TRBV5-5 and TRBJ2-5; D unclear. The V end was cut by 0 bases, the J end by 5 bases, with 8 bases between. Per the germline V gene, CDR1 is SGHKS and CDR2 is YYEKEE (reference sequence). The CDR3 totals 13 residues. The DNA for the CDR3 is TGTGCCAGCAGCTTGGCGGGTCGGGAGACCCAGTACTTC. Encoded protein: CASSLAGRETQYF.

The chain joins TRBV4-3 to TRBJ2-6; D might be TRBD2 (5 bases). Germline CDR1 LGHNA, CDR2 YSLEER. V shed 3 bases and J shed 0 bases, with 9 bases lying between them. The CDR3 is made up of 16 amino acids. As DNA, the CDR3 is TGCGCCAGCAGCCAGGGAGTGGGCTCTGGGGCCAACGTCCTGACTTTC. Protein sequence: CASSQGVGSGANVLTF.

The chain recombines TRBV5-6 with TRBJ2-7; D remains unclear. CDR3 size: 16 residues. The V and J ends lost 1 base and 0 bases respectively, with 14 bases between them. The germline V gene has CDR1 SGHDT and CDR2 YYEEEE. The CDR3, as DNA: TGTGCCAGCAGCTTGTATAGACTCACCCTCTCCTACGAGCAGTACGTC. Translation: CASSLYRLTLSYEQYV.

The chain has TRBV6-5 and TRBJ2-5; the match to TRBD1 covers 10 bases. Germline trimming cut 2 bases from V and 5 bases from J; bases unmatched to any gene: 5. This CDR3 has 15 amino acids. Germline CDR1 is MNHEY and CDR2 is SVGAGI. The CDR3 nucleotides read TGTGCCAGCAGTTACGGACAGGGGGACTGGGAGACCCAGTACTTC. This gives the protein CASSYGQGDWETQYF.

The gene calls are TRBV7-2 and TRBJ2-7; D possibly corresponds to TRBD2 (6 bases). The germline V gene has CDR1 SGHTA and CDR2 FQGNSA. V lost 3 bases, J lost 2 bases, and 14 bases lay in between. This CDR3 is built from 15 residues. The DNA for the CDR3 is TGTGCCAGCAGCTTGAGGCGGGGCGCCGCCTACGAGCAGTACTTC. It is translated as CASSLRRGAAYEQYF.

The chain combines TRBV24-1 with TRBJ1-4; 8 bases are shared with TRBD1. The germline CDR1 and CDR2 sequences are KGHDR and SFDVKD. CDR3 size: 19 residues. V was pared by 7 bases and J by 7 bases, with 22 bases of the junction left unmatched. The CDR3 nucleotides are TGTGCCACCAGCTCATACTTGGACAGGGCGTCCCGCAGTCTTGAAAAACTGTTTTTT. Its protein product is CATSSYLDRASRSLEKLFF.

The V gene is TRBV6-5, the J gene TRBJ1-2; maybe TRBD1 (5 bases). The CDR3 consists of 14 residues. In germline, CDR1 is MNHEY, CDR2 SVGAGI. V shed 7 bases and J shed 3 bases, with 15 bases lying between them. CDR3 amino acids: CASKSGGGDYGYTF. The CDR3 DNA follows: TGTGCCAGCAAATCCGGTGGGGGGGACTATGGCTACACCTTC.

This clone has a handful of counts. The chain combines TRBV11-3 with TRBJ2-5; D may be TRBD1 (6 bases). Trimming removed 4 bases at V and 5 bases at J, with 14 bases between. CDR1 is SGHNT and CDR2 is YENEEA in the germline V gene. The length of the CDR3 is 14 residues. CDR3 sequence reads: CASSSTQGRETQYF. For the CDR3, the DNA is TGTGCCAGCAGCTCTACTCAGGGGCGGGAGACCCAGTACTTC.